This paragraph reports one T cell receptor (beta chain). Its antigen is not known. The record originates from a study of T-cell memory formation after mild COVID-19. Study-level points and caveats: Several responding clones turned up in pre-infection memory, indicating that cross-reactive memory may have taken part.

MiXCR, run by TCRdb on the 5' RACE reads, gives a single entry per CDR3 protein. Seen here are some 97,000 distinct CDR3 sequences, 8.5% to 14% observed once, and the top ten hold about 40%. Germline V gene sequence: CDR1 SGHDN, CDR2 FVKESK. With 8 bases removed from V and 1 base from J, the gap between germline ends came to 17 bases. The CDR3 has 16 amino acids. The TCR was taken from a man younger than 35 who had mild COVID-19 (a few samples of this study predate the infection). Cell type and time point are not known. The V gene is TRBV14, the J gene TRBJ2-2; perhaps TRBD1 as D (6 bases). Sample: PBMCs or a T cell subset sorted from them (not recorded which). The CDR3 region has the DNA TGTGCCAGCCGCGGCAGTCAGGGGAGGAACACCGGGGAGCTGTTTTTT. Amino acids: CASRGSQGRNTGELFF.